Listed below are T cell receptor beta chains from one sample, sequenced in a study of OX40 agonist ivuxolimab in advanced cancers. The table came from immunoSEQ multiplex PCR; TCRdb's copy has only in-frame clones and leaves some out. Here the sample spans over 65,000 clones, about 93% being singletons. The sample was CD4+ or CD8+ T cells sorted from blood, taken in a trial of the OX40 agonist ivuxolimab. These receptors all come from an adult with an advanced solid tumor such as melanoma, head and neck, liver or kidney cancer. CDR3s include the opening cysteine and the closing phenylalanine or tryptophan. A D gene is named only where the DNA matches it firmly. The size of a clone is reported for some rows only, either as once, few or many, or as a class for expanded clones.

J gene,D gene,V gene,CDR3 length,clone size,CDR3 DNA,CDR3 protein
TRBJ2-5,-,TRBV20-1,11,-,TGCAGTGTTCCGGGCAGGGAGACCCAGTACTTC,CSVPGRETQYF
TRBJ2-3,-,TRBV5-1,13,once,TGCGCCAGCAGCCGGGCATCCGCAGATACGCAGTATTTT,CASSRASADTQYF
TRBJ1-4,-,TRBV6-1,15,-,TGTGCCAGCAGTGAGTCGGGGGCAACTAATGAAAAACTGTTTTTT,CASSESGATNEKLFF
TRBJ2-3,-,TRBV5-1,14,-,TGCGCCAGCAGCTTGGCCGGTGGCACAGATACGCAGTATTTT,CASSLAGGTDTQYF
TRBJ2-3,TRBD1,TRBV2,14,-,TGTGCCAGCACCACCACACTAAGGGACAGTCGGCAGTATTTT,CASTTTLRDSRQYF
TRBJ2-3,-,TRBV4-3,17,-,TGCGCCAGCAGCCAAGATAAGAGCCGGGGGTACACAGATACGCAGTATTTT,CASSQDKSRGYTDTQYF
TRBJ2-7,TRBD1,TRBV18,16,-,TGTGCCAGCTCGCAAGGGGGCAGGTCGCCCGTTGACGAGCAGTACTTC,CASSQGGRSPVDEQYF
TRBJ2-3,-,TRBV7-2,17,-,TGTGCCAGCAGCTTAGCTCCACGGGTCGGGGGAGTAGATACGCAGTATTTT,CASSLAPRVGGVDTQYF
TRBJ1-5,-,TRBV28,14,-,TGTGCCAGCAGTTTACTCCCAGGGGACCAGCCCCAGCATTTT,CASSLLPGDQPQHF
TRBJ2-3,TRBD2,TRBV11-3,14,-,TGTGCCAGCAGCCTAGCGGGGAGCACAGATACGCAGTATTTT,CASSLAGSTDTQYF
TRBJ1-1,-,TRBV5-1,14,-,TGCGCCAGCAGCCATACAGGAGGAAACACTGAAGCTTTCTTT,CASSHTGGNTEAFF
TRBJ2-7,TRBD2,TRBV7-6,15,-,TGTGCCAGCAGCCCCCAAGGTGGCGGGGGATACGAGCAGTACTTC,CASSPQGGGGYEQYF
TRBJ1-6,-,TRBV5-1,14,-,TGCGCCAGCAGCTTGGCGATTCTGGATTCACCCCTCCACTTT,CASSLAILDSPLHF
TRBJ2-5,TRBD2,TRBV5-1,16,-,TGCGCCAGCAGCTTAGGGACTACCTTAATCAGAGAGACCCAGTACTTC,CASSLGTTLIRETQYF
TRBJ2-1,-,TRBV5-4,15,-,TGTGCCAGCAGCTTGGCTGTGAGCTCCTACAATGAGCAGTTCTTC,CASSLAVSSYNEQFF
TRBJ1-1,-,TRBV30,12,-,TGTGCCTGGGGACAAATGAACACTGAAGCTTTCTTT,CAWGQMNTEAFF
TRBJ1-2,TRBD1,TRBV18,19,-,TGTGCCAGCCAAATCCTACCAGGGGGTACAAACCACCGTGAGAATGGCTACACCTTC,CASQILPGGTNHRENGYTF
TRBJ2-3,-,TRBV19,18,-,TGTGCCAGTAGTATAGATCTCCAACTAGCCCAAGTGGCAGATACGCAGTATTTT,CASSIDLQLAQVADTQYF
TRBJ1-2,-,TRBV28,11,-,TGTGCCAGCAGTCCCTTGGTGGGCTACACCTTC,CASSPLVGYTF
TRBJ2-3,TRBD2,TRBV28,14,-,TGTGCCAGCAGTTTAGCGGGGGGCCCAGATACGCAGTATTTT,CASSLAGGPDTQYF